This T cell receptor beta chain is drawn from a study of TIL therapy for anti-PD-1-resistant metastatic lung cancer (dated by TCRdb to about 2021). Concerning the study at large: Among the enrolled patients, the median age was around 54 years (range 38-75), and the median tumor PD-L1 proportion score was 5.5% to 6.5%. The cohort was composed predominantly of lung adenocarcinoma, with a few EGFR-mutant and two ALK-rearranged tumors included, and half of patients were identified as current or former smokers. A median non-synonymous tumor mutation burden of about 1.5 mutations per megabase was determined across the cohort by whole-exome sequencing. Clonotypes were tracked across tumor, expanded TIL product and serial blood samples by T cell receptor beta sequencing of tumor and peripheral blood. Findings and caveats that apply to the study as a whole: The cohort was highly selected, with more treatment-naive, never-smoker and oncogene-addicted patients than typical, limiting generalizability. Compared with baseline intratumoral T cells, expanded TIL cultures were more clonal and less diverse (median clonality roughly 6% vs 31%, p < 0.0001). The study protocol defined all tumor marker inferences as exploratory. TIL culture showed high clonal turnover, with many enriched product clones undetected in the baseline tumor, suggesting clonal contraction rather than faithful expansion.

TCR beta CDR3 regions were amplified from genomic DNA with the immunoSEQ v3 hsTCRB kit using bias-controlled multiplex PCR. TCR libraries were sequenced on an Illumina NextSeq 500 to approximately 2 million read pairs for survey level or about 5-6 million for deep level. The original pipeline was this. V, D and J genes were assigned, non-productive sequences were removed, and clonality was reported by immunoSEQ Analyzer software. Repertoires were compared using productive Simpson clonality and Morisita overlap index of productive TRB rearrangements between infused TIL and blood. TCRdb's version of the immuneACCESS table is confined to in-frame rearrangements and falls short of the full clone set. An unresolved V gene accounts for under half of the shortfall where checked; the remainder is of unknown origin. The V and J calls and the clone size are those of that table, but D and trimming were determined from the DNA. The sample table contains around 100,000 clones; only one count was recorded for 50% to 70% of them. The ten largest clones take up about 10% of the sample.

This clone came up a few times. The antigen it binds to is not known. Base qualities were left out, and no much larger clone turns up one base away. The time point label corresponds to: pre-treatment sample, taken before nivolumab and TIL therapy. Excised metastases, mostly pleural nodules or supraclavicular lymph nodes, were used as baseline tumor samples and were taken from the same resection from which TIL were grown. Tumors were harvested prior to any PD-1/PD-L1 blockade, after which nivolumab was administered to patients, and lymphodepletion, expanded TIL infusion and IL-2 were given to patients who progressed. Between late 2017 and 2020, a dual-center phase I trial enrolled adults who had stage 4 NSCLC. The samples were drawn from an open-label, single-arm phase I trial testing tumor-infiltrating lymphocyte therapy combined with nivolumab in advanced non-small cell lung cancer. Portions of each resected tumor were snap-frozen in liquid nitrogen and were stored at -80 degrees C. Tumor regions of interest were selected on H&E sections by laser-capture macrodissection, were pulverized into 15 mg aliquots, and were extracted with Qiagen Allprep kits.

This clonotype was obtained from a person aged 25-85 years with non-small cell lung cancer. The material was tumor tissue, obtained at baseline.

The CDR3 region has the sequence CASSTSSYNSPLHF. The nucleotide sequence is given as TGTGCCAGCTCAACGAGCTCCTATAATTCACCCCTCCACTTT. The receptor chain draws on TRBV11-2 and TRBJ1-6; the D segment cannot be called with confidence. From cysteine to phenylalanine, the CDR3 is 14 amino acids long. Only CDR3 DNA remains: 42 bases, in frame from the first base. The germline V gene gives CDR1 as SGHAT and CDR2 as FQNNGV. V is pared back by 8 bases and J by 0 bases, with 8 bases lying between the germline termini.